The 2 T cell receptor beta chains given below trace back to one sample, sequenced in a study of blood T cell repertoires in COVID-19. Here immunoSEQ multiplex PCR was the method, and the copy in TCRdb shows in-frame clones only, minus some. Among a few hundred thousand clones listed, around 92% were seen once. What was sequenced was peripheral blood. These receptor sequences come from a man aged 35 to 55 with acute or convalescent COVID-19.

The V gene is TRBV2, the J gene TRBJ1-1, with 12 bases lining up with TRBD1. V dropped 7 bases and J dropped 1; count of bases not matched to a gene: 4. The germline V gene has CDR1 SNHLY and CDR2 FYNNEI. The CDR3 is made up of 15 amino acids. The CDR3 loop is CASIGTGGGNTEAFF. CDR3 nucleotides: TGTGCCAGCATCGGGACAGGGGGCGGGAACACTGAAGCTTTCTTT.

In DNA, the CDR3 is TGTGCCAGCAGCGTCCAGGGGGCGCGGGAGACCCAGTACTTC. Translated: CASSVQGARETQYF. The chain links TRBV9 to TRBJ2-5; 8 bases are shared with TRBD1. The CDR3 covers 14 residues. V gave up 2 bases and J gave up 5 bases; unmatched junction bases: 5. The germline V gene has CDR1 SGDLS and CDR2 YYNGEE.